The 16 T cell receptor beta chains given below trace back to one sample, sequenced in a study of post-analysis software for immune sequencing data. Broader study findings: The study found TRBV5-6, TRBV5-1 and TRBV20-1 among several TRBV segments more frequent in patients than controls.

Antigen specificity for these receptors is unknown. Unique molecular identifiers were present in the TCR beta cDNA libraries. MiXCR, run by TCRdb on the PCR reads, gives a single entry per CDR3 protein. The profile covers under 650,000 distinct CDR3 sequences, with roughly 46% appearing a single time and around 1.7% taken by the ten largest. Sample: blood. All receptors come from a girl between 10 and 17 years old with multiple sclerosis.

The V gene is TRBV20-1, the J gene TRBJ2-7, with unresolved D. Germline V lookup: CDR1 DFQATT, CDR2 SNEGSKA (reference sequence). Between the trimmed V and J ends, which lost 0 bases and 2 bases, there was a span of 8 bases. The CDR3 length is 13 residues. CDR3 protein: CSARDDRTYEQYF. CDR3 DNA: TGCAGTGCTAGAGACGACCGAACCTACGAGCAGTACTTC.

This clonotype came up a few times. This chain joins TRBV10-3 and TRBJ1-1, with 7 positions matching TRBD1. The CDR3 covers 16 residues. J was trimmed by 6 bases and V by 3 bases; bases with no gene match: 13. CDR1 ENHRY and CDR2 SYGVKD come from the germline V gene. This CDR3 is CAISDPRTGAGAEAFF. The CDR3 DNA reads TGTGCCATCAGTGACCCTCGAACAGGGGCGGGCGCTGAAGCTTTCTTT.

There are a few counts of this clonotype. The chain is built from TRBV29-1 and TRBJ2-1, with D possibly called TRBD1 or TRBD2 (5 bases each). This CDR3 contains 15 residues. V was trimmed by 7 bases and J by 2 bases, leaving 18 bases between them. Germline CDR1 and CDR2: SQVTM and ANQGSEA. The CDR3 DNA follows: TGCAGCGCCGACGGCCGGGACGGAGCCTACAATGAGCAGTTCTTC. This codes for CSADGRDGAYNEQFF.

The rearrangement links TRBV6-1 to TRBJ2-7, with 8 positions matching TRBD2. V lost 6 bases and J lost 2; bases outside the gene matches: 6. From germline, CDR1 is MNHNS and CDR2 SASEGT. CDR3 size: 14 residues. Written as DNA, the CDR3 is TGTGCCAGCAGGGAACTAGCGGATACCTACGAGCAGTACTTC. This gives the protein CASRELADTYEQYF.

Concerning this clonotype: At one end, the junction sequence differs from germline, possibly due to a read error. The chain uses TRBV10-3 and TRBJ2-3, with D possibly TRBD1 on 6 matching bases. The germline V gene encodes CDR1 ENHRY and CDR2 SYGVKD. The CDR3 spans 19 residues. In nucleotides, the CDR3 is TGCGCCATCAGAGGCACGGACAGCCGACACCCCTTATCCACAGATACGCAGTATTTT. Protein product: CAIRGTDSRHPLSTDTQYF.

This clonotype has only a few counts. The chain carries TRBV6-6 and TRBJ2-7, with a possible D match to TRBD2 (6 bases). Trimming cost V 4 bases and J 0 bases, with 10 bases left between them. The CDR3 has 14 amino acids. CDR1 and CDR2 from the germline V gene are MNHNY and SVGAGI (reference sequence). DNA for the CDR3: TGTGCCAGCAGTTCGGAGGGTAGCTCCTACGAGCAGTACTTC. This encodes CASSSEGSSYEQYF.

This clonotype was recorded a few times. A much bigger clone sits one base away, suggesting this may be a read error. This chain uses TRBV6-2 or TRBV6-3 with TRBJ2-5; 8 nucleotides line up with TRBD2. The CDR3 is 15 amino acids. Trimming cost V 5 bases and J 11 bases; bases outside gene matches: 16. In germline, CDR1 is MNHEY, CDR2 SVGEGT. The CDR3 DNA reads as TGTGCCAGCAGTCATGATAGCGGGGAGAGGGGTGAGCAGTACTTC. Encoded protein: CASSHDSGERGEQYF.

This clonotype has just a few counts. The chain combines TRBV20-1 with TRBJ2-4, with TRBD1 matching 7 bases. The DNA end is a closer match to TRBJ2-7, so the J assignment may be wrong. The CDR3 covers 13 residues. Per germline, CDR1 DFQATT and CDR2 SNEGSKA (reference sequence). The CDR3 DNA reads as TGCAGTGCTACTCCCGGGACAGCCTACGAGCAGTACTTC. This codes for CSATPGTAYEQYF.

The chain carries TRBV28 and TRBJ2-7; a possible D gene is TRBD2 (5 bases). Germline loops: CDR1 MDHEN, CDR2 SYDVKM. The CDR3 has 16 amino acids. V lost 1 base, J lost 0 bases, and 13 bases lay in between. The CDR3 here is CASSLSPSSSSYEQYF. The CDR3 DNA is TGTGCCAGCAGTTTATCCCCTAGCAGCAGCTCCTACGAGCAGTACTTC.

This chain links TRBV5-1 with TRBJ1-1; D uncertain. The V and J ends lost 3 bases and 4 bases respectively, with 13 bases between them. Germline V gene data show CDR1 as SGHRS and CDR2 as YFSETQ. This CDR3 is 14 amino acids long. The CDR3 sequence is CASSSAARVTEAFF. DNA of the CDR3: TGCGCCAGCAGCTCCGCGGCAAGGGTCACTGAAGCTTTCTTT.

This sequence joins TRBV7-2 and TRBJ2-7; TRBD1 aligns across 7 bases. In germline, CDR1 is SGHTA, CDR2 FQGNSA. The CDR3 extends over 16 amino acids. After removal of 5 bases from V and 4 bases from J, the junction contained 14 bases not matched to a gene. As DNA, the CDR3 is TGTGCCAGCAGCGTCCCCAAGGCAGGGGGTCGTTACGAGCAGTACTTC. Translated, it gives CASSVPKAGGRYEQYF.

The genes are TRBV6-6 and TRBJ2-7, with D maybe TRBD1 (6 bases). CDR1 MNHNY and CDR2 SVGAGI come from the germline V gene (reference sequence). CDR3 length equals 16 residues. V shed 2 bases and J shed 0 bases, with 14 bases lying between them. The CDR3 sequence is CASSYQTGRPSYEQYF. The CDR3 nucleotides are TGTGCCAGCAGTTACCAGACAGGACGACCCTCCTACGAGCAGTACTTC.

This clonotype came up a few times. V and J are TRBV11-3 and TRBJ2-5, with TRBD1 matching 8 bases. V shed 0 bases, J shed 5 bases, and the junction held 11 bases outside the gene matches. Germline-derived CDR1 and CDR2 are SGHNT and YENEEA. The CDR3 consists of 17 residues. CDR3 residues: CASSLESANRGRETQYF. The CDR3 DNA reads as TGTGCCAGCAGCTTAGAATCGGCGAACAGGGGGAGGGAGACCCAGTACTTC.

This clonotype was seen a handful of times. One end of the junction does not line up with germline, which may come from a read error. This chain joins TRBV29-1 and TRBJ1-2, with 9 nucleotides matching TRBD1. Germline values: CDR1 SQVTM, CDR2 ANQGSEA. This CDR3 has 13 residues. The CDR3 region has the DNA TGCAGCGTTGCCGGGACAGGGAGAGACGGCTGCACCTTC. This gives the protein CSVAGTGRDGCTF. The complete variable domain, with remaining parts taken from reference TRBV29-1 and TRBJ1-2, reads SAVISQKPSRDICQRGTSLTIQCQVDSQVTMMFWYRQQPGQSLTLIATANQGSEATYESGFVIDKFPISRPNLTFSTLTVSNMSPEDSSIYLCSVAGTGRDGCTFGSGTRLTVV.

As DNA, the CDR3 is TGCAGTGCTAGACAGGGAGTCACAGATACGCAGTATTTT. This codes for CSARQGVTDTQYF. The rearrangement uses TRBV20-1 and TRBJ2-3; perhaps D is TRBD1 or TRBD2 (5 bases each). V lost 2 bases, J lost 2 bases, and 8 bases lay in between. The germline CDR1 and CDR2 sequences are DFQATT and SNEGSKA (reference sequence). This CDR3 contains 13 residues.

A single count supports this clonotype. The chain combines TRBV6-5 with TRBJ1-2; D is unclear. Trimming left V 6 bases short and J 5 bases short, with 10 bases between. Germline CDR1 and CDR2: MNHEY and SVGAGI. The CDR3 has 12 residues. The CDR3 DNA reads TGTGCCAGCAGGGCAGGCGGATATGGCTACACCTTC. It encodes CASRAGGYGYTF.